This is a list of T cell receptor beta chains from one sample in a study of OX40 agonist ivuxolimab in advanced cancers. Assay used: immunoSEQ multiplex PCR; TCRdb lists only in-frame clones, some missing. The sample holds about 73,000 clones, around nine tenths seen once. Sequences were derived from CD4+ or CD8+ T cells sorted from blood, sampled in a trial of the OX40 agonist ivuxolimab. All receptors derive from an adult with an advanced solid tumor such as melanoma, head and neck, liver or kidney cancer. Both conserved end residues are part of each CDR3. The D gene is left open where the match is weak. Clone size is given for some rows only: seen once, a few or many times, or a class if the clone is expanded.

DNA: TGTGCCAGCAGTTCCCAACAGGGGGCTCTGACAGATACGCAGTATTTT; CDR3: CASSSQQGALTDTQYF; V: TRBV27; size: few; J: TRBJ2-3; D: TRBD1
DNA: TGCGCCAGCAGCGTGGGGACAACTGCGTCGGAAGCTTTCTTT; CDR3: CASSVGTTASEAFF; V: TRBV5-1; size: -; J: TRBJ1-1; D: -
DNA: TGTGCCAGCAGACTGACAGGGGGCAATAATTCACCCCTCCACTTT; CDR3: CASRLTGGNNSPLHF; V: TRBV6-5; size: -; J: TRBJ1-6; D: TRBD1
DNA: TGTGCCAGCAGTCGAGCGGGAATGGACGAGCAGTACTTC; CDR3: CASSRAGMDEQYF; V: TRBV6-1; size: -; J: TRBJ2-7; D: TRBD2
DNA: TGCGCCAGCAGTCCGAACTCTGGAAACACCATATATTTT; CDR3: CASSPNSGNTIYF; V: TRBV5-1; size: -; J: TRBJ1-3; D: -
DNA: TGTGCCAGTAAGTCGACCGGGAGCTCCTACGAGCAGTACTTC; CDR3: CASKSTGSSYEQYF; V: TRBV19; size: -; J: TRBJ2-7; D: -
DNA: TGTGCCATCAGTGAGGGGATCGCTGAAGCTTTCTTT; CDR3: CAISEGIAEAFF; V: TRBV10-3; size: -; J: TRBJ1-1; D: -
DNA: TGTGCCAGCCGGTTTGGGAGCGGGGACAACAATGAGCAGTTCTTC; CDR3: CASRFGSGDNNEQFF; V: TRBV2; size: -; J: TRBJ2-1; D: -
DNA: TGTGCCAGCAGCCGATTAGGGGTGAACACTGAAGCTTTCTTT; CDR3: CASSRLGVNTEAFF; V: TRBV6-1; size: -; J: TRBJ1-1; D: -
DNA: TGTGCCTGGAGATCCCGGGGCCAACAGTTCTTC; CDR3: CAWRSRGQQFF; V: TRBV30; size: -; J: TRBJ2-1; D: -
DNA: TGTGCCAGCATGATAATGGGTGGGGAAAGCAATCAGCCCCAGCATTTT; CDR3: CASMIMGGESNQPQHF; V: TRBV28; size: -; J: TRBJ1-5; D: -
DNA: TGTGCCAGTAGTTTGAGCCGGGGCAGGGGGCGGTCTGGGGCCAACGTCCTGACTTTC; CDR3: CASSLSRGRGRSGANVLTF; V: TRBV19; size: -; J: TRBJ2-6; D: TRBD1
DNA: TGTGCCAGCAGCCTGGGGACTAGCGGGGCCCCTGAGCAGTTCTTC; CDR3: CASSLGTSGAPEQFF; V: TRBV11-3; size: -; J: TRBJ2-1; D: TRBD2
DNA: TGTGCCAGCAGTGTCGCAGGGAAGAATTCACCCCTCCACTTT; CDR3: CASSVAGKNSPLHF; V: TRBV25-1; size: -; J: TRBJ1-6; D: -
DNA: TGCAGCGTTCACCTGGGGCTGGGTGAGCAGTACTTC; CDR3: CSVHLGLGEQYF; V: TRBV29-1; size: few; J: TRBJ2-7; D: -